The 21 T cell receptor beta chains given below trace back to one sample, sequenced in a study of human versus mouse CDR3 diversity and MHC coevolution. Assay used: immunoSEQ multiplex PCR; TCRdb lists only in-frame clones, some missing. The sample holds some 82,000 clones, over 85% seen once. Source material: naive CD4+ T cells from blood. Specified subset: CD45RO-negative CD62L-positive naive CD4 T cells. These receptors were taken from a person between 25 and 75 years old in good health.

The V call is TRBV7-9, the J call TRBJ1-5; D ambiguous. CDR1 is SEHNR and CDR2 is FQNEAQ in the germline V gene (reference sequence). The germline V and J ends were trimmed by 2 bases and 2 bases, with 4 bases remaining between them. This CDR3 has 13 amino acids. For the CDR3, the DNA is TGTGCCAGCAGCTTACAGGGCAATCAGCCCCAGCATTTT. It codes for CASSLQGNQPQHF.

This chain links TRBV4-1 with TRBJ1-1, with 9 bases that match TRBD1. Per the germline V gene, CDR1 is MGHRA and CDR2 is YSYEKL. V lost 5 bases and J lost 4; bases outside the gene matches: 8. The CDR3 spans 15 residues. CDR3 residues: CASSSPGQGRTEAFF. The CDR3 DNA reads TGCGCCAGCAGCTCCCCGGGACAGGGCCGCACTGAAGCTTTCTTT.

This clone was detected only once. The V call is TRBV6-5, the J call TRBJ2-1; 11 nucleotides align to TRBD2. The CDR3 runs to 15 residues. Germline assignment: CDR1 MNHEY and CDR2 SVGAGI. Unmatched junction bases numbered 8, after V lost 4 bases and J lost 9 bases. The CDR3 region has the DNA TGTGCCAGCAGTTCTCAGACTAGCGGGATAAGTGAGCAGTTCTTC. Its translation is CASSSQTSGISEQFF.

The chain uses TRBV18 and TRBJ2-3, with D possibly TRBD2 on 6 matching bases. V gave up 8 bases and J gave up 5 bases, with 8 bases separating them. Germline CDR1 KGHSH, CDR2 LQKENI. The CDR3 runs 11 residues. The CDR3 DNA sequence: TGTGCCAGCCTGGGGGGAGATACGCAGTATTTT. Protein sequence: CASLGGDTQYF.

This clone was picked up one time. V usage is TRBV15 and J usage is TRBJ2-7; D possibly corresponds to TRBD2 (6 bases). The germline V gene has CDR1 LNHNV and CDR2 YYDKDF (reference sequence). The length of the CDR3 is 13 residues. The germline V and J ends were trimmed by 0 bases and 6 bases, with 9 bases remaining between them. The CDR3 loop is CATSRDWGGEQYF. The DNA of the CDR3 is TGTGCCACCAGCAGAGATTGGGGAGGCGAGCAGTACTTC.

Here the CDR3 reads CATRRDYGYTF. The DNA for the CDR3 is TGTGCCACCAGACGGGACTATGGCTACACCTTC. V and J are TRBV2 and TRBJ1-2; D remains unclear. Germline CDR1 and CDR2: SNHLY and FYNNEI. The CDR3 contains 11 residues. Trimming pared 10 bases from V and 3 bases from J, leaving 9 bases between.

The sample holds one count of this clone. This chain links TRBV10-2 with TRBJ1-2; 9 positions match TRBD1. With V trimmed by 0 bases and J by 6 bases, 2 bases remained unmatched. This CDR3 spans 14 amino acids. CDR1 WSHSY and CDR2 SAAADI come from the germline V gene. CDR3: CASSESWTGDGYTF. The DNA of the CDR3 is TGCGCCAGCAGTGAGTCGTGGACAGGGGATGGCTACACCTTC.

The chain combines TRBV7-3 with TRBJ1-2; the D gene is possibly TRBD1 (6 bases). The CDR3 is 13 residues long. V lost 2 bases, J lost 4 bases, and 8 bases lay in between. The germline V gene encodes CDR1 SGHTA and CDR2 FQGTGA. CDR3 coding DNA: TGTGCCAGCAGCTTACAGGGGACCTATGGCTACACCTTC. The encoded protein is CASSLQGTYGYTF.

The rearrangement uses TRBV6-5 and TRBJ1-2; tentative D call: TRBD1 (6 bases). Trimming stripped 10 bases from V and 4 bases from J, with 13 bases between. This CDR3 comprises 12 residues. The germline V gene encodes CDR1 MNHEY and CDR2 SVGAGI. In DNA, the CDR3 is TGTGCCACCAGGGGCAGGGGCTATGGCTACACCTTC. Translated: CATRGRGYGYTF.

V gene TRBV7-2 combines with J gene TRBJ2-7; no definite D call. Germline lookup yields CDR1 SGHTA and CDR2 FQGNSA. Trimming removed 2 bases at V and 2 bases at J, with 13 bases between. This CDR3 spans 15 amino acids. CDR3 nucleotides: TGTGCCAGCAGCTTAATTCCCGGGTGGGCCTACGAGCAGTACTTC. Its translation is CASSLIPGWAYEQYF.

This sequence joins TRBV28 and TRBJ1-1; 7 nucleotides agree with TRBD1. Germline CDR1 and CDR2: MDHEN and SYDVKM. The V gene end was trimmed by 9 bases and the J gene end by 6 bases; junction bases not matched to a gene: 13. The CDR3 spans 14 residues. CDR3 amino acids: CASFGAGGTSEAFF. In DNA form, the CDR3 reads TGTGCCAGTTTCGGGGCAGGGGGAACATCTGAAGCTTTCTTT.

The genes are TRBV25-1 and TRBJ1-1, with D uncertain. Trimming cost V 0 bases and J 6 bases, with 14 bases left between them. CDR3 length equals 15 residues. Germline V CDR1 and CDR2: MGHDK, SYGVNS. The CDR3 DNA reads TGTGCCAGCAGTGAATATGGCGGGGTAAGGCCTGAAGCTTTCTTT. This encodes CASSEYGGVRPEAFF.

The rearrangement links TRBV18 to TRBJ2-7, with 12 positions matching TRBD2. CDR3 length: 16 amino acids. J lost 5 bases, V lost 3 bases, and 8 bases had no gene match. Germline V gene lookup returns CDR1 KGHSH and CDR2 LQKENI. As DNA, the CDR3 is TGTGCCAGCTCACCCGGGCTAGCGGGGGGGCCCCACGAGCAGTACTTC. Amino acid sequence: CASSPGLAGGPHEQYF. Combining the CDR3 with reference TRBV18 and TRBJ2-7 gives the whole variable domain NAGVMQNPRHLVRRRGQEARLRCSPMKGHSHVYWYRQLPEEGLKFMVYLQKENIIDESGMPKERFSAEFPKEGPSILRIQQVVRGDSAAYFCASSPGLAGGPHEQYFGPGTRLTVT.

The rearrangement joins TRBV14 to TRBJ1-1, with D hard to call. The CDR3 runs 15 residues. Trimming removed 4 bases at V and 1 base at J, with 13 bases between. CDR1 is SGHDN and CDR2 is FVKESK in the germline V gene. The CDR3 nucleotides read TGTGCCAGCAGCCTAGCCCTCGGGAGGAACACTGAAGCTTTCTTT. Its protein product is CASSLALGRNTEAFF. The full variable domain, rest sourced from reference TRBV14 and TRBJ1-1, is EAGVTQFPSHSVIEKGQTVTLRCDPISGHDNLYWYRRVMGKEIKFLLHFVKESKQDESGMPNNRFLAERTGGTYSTLKVQPAELEDSGVYFCASSLALGRNTEAFFGQGTRLTVV.

The chain links TRBV30 to TRBJ2-7; tentatively, D is TRBD2 (6 bases). This CDR3 is 11 amino acids long. CDR1 is GTSNPN, CDR2 SVGIG, per germline (reference sequence). Trimming removed 6 bases at V and 5 bases at J, with 11 bases between. Written as DNA, the CDR3 is TGTGCCTGTGGGGAGGTCCACGAGCAGTACTTC. Encoded protein: CACGEVHEQYF.

This sequence joins TRBV6-5 and TRBJ1-3, with a tentative D call TRBD1 (5 bases). CDR1 and CDR2 from the germline V gene are MNHEY and SVGAGI. V gave up 0 bases and J gave up 5 bases, with 14 bases separating them. CDR3 length equals 16 residues. This chain's CDR3 is CASSYSVQGERNTIYF. The DNA for the CDR3 is TGTGCCAGCAGTTACTCTGTTCAGGGCGAAAGAAACACCATATATTTT.

The V gene is TRBV28, the J gene TRBJ1-2; 8 nucleotides line up with TRBD1. CDR3 length equals 14 residues. Trimming cost V 1 base and J 7 bases; bases outside gene matches: 5. The germline gives CDR1 MDHEN, CDR2 SYDVKM. The CDR3 sequence is CASSLSAGGRGYTF. DNA for the CDR3: TGTGCCAGCAGTTTATCGGCAGGGGGCCGTGGCTACACCTTC.

This sequence joins TRBV6-1 and TRBJ2-5; maybe TRBD2 (7 bases). The last part of the DNA fits TRBJ2-7 better; the J call may be wrong. The germline V gene has CDR1 MNHNS and CDR2 SASEGT. This CDR3 spans 14 amino acids. Here the CDR3 DNA reads TGTGCCAGCAGTGAGCGCGGGGGCTCGGACGAGCAGTACTTC. Its protein is CASSERGGSDEQYF.

The genes are TRBV6-5 and TRBJ1-6; TRBD1 agrees at 8 bases. V dropped 7 bases and J dropped 8; count of bases not matched to a gene: 7. The V gene's germline CDR1 is MNHEY and CDR2 SVGAGI. This CDR3 has 14 residues. The CDR3 here is CASIQGAADSPLHF. In nucleotides, the CDR3 is TGTGCCAGCATTCAGGGGGCCGCCGATTCACCCCTCCACTTT.

This chain connects TRBV7-2 to TRBJ2-1; 12 nucleotides align to TRBD2. J was trimmed by 4 bases and V by 6 bases; bases with no gene match: 4. The CDR3 has 15 amino acids. The germline V gene has CDR1 SGHTA and CDR2 FQGNSA. This CDR3 reads CASRRTSGTYNEQFF. CDR3 DNA sequence: TGTGCCAGCAGACGGACTAGCGGGACTTACAATGAGCAGTTCTTC.

The rearrangement links TRBV5-1 to TRBJ2-3; weak D call: TRBD1 (5 bases). Germline V gene sequence: CDR1 SGHRS, CDR2 YFSETQ. Trimming cost V 2 bases and J 4 bases, with 8 bases left between them. The CDR3 sequence is 13 residues long. The CDR3 bases are TGCGCCAGCAGCTTCCAGGGCCCAGATACGCAGTATTTT. It yields the protein CASSFQGPDTQYF.